The 17 T cell receptor beta chains reported below all come from one sample, sequenced in a study of beta chain features in type 1 diabetes. Overall study results and limits: Significant though moderate, a shortening of TCRB CDR3s appeared in all four CD4+ subsets of Type 1 diabetes patients.

Antigens of these TCRs are unknown. Expressed TCRB transcripts were sequenced because the entire RNA isolate underwent reverse transcription. Profiling relied on immunoSEQ multiplex PCR, and the TCRdb table lists in-frame clones only, not all of them. The profile shows around 710,000 clones, around an eighth of them singletons. Sequenced: naive CD4+ T cells from blood. The receptors here all came from a man under 40 with type 1 diabetes.

The table lists this clone with a few counts. Germline and junction disagree at one end, which may indicate a read error. The chain links TRBV9 to TRBJ1-1; D is unresolved. The CDR3 runs 15 residues. Germline V gene data show CDR1 as SGDLS and CDR2 as YYNGEE. CDR3 bases: TGTGCCAGCAGCGTAGCCCGCGCGGGGTCGGGGTTCCCTTCCTTT. Its protein is CASSVARAGSGFPSF.

This clone was counted a few times. The CDR3 reads CASSSRDSQLYTF. CDR3 DNA: TGTGCCAGCAGCTCAAGGGACAGCCAACTCTACACCTTC. This rearrangement joins TRBV5-4 to TRBJ1-2, with 7 bases that match TRBD1. Germline V gene lookup returns CDR1 SGHNT and CDR2 YYREEE (reference sequence). This CDR3 contains 13 residues. V was pared by 3 bases and J by 10 bases, with 9 bases of the junction left unmatched.

This clone was counted a few times. This rearrangement joins TRBV19 to TRBJ2-2; D gene unclear. The germline gives CDR1 LNHDA, CDR2 SQIVND (reference sequence). CDR3 length: 14 amino acids. Trimming stripped 2 bases from V and 0 bases from J, with 4 bases between. CDR3 in amino acids: CASSIITNTGELFF. In nucleotides, the CDR3 is TGTGCCAGTAGTATAATAACGAACACCGGGGAGCTGTTTTTT.

The rearrangement joins TRBV5-1 to TRBJ2-7; 11 bases agree with TRBD2. The CDR3 contains 15 residues. V shed 3 bases and J 3 bases; nucleotides not matched to a gene: 5. CDR1 is SGHRS, CDR2 YFSETQ, per germline. The chain's CDR3 is CASSSPTSGSYEQYF. The CDR3 DNA sequence: TGCGCCAGCAGCTCACCTACTAGCGGGAGCTACGAGCAGTACTTC. Full variable domain (missing parts from reference TRBV5-1 and TRBJ2-7): KAGVTQTPRYLIKTRGQQVTLSCSPISGHRSVSWYQQTPGQGLQFLFEYFSETQRNKGNFPGRFSGRQFSNSRSEMNVSTLELGDSALYLCASSSPTSGSYEQYFGPGTRLTVT.

The chain links TRBV4-2 to TRBJ2-5; possibly TRBD2 for D (6 bases). The germline gives CDR1 LGHNA, CDR2 YNFKEQ. This CDR3 contains 16 residues. The V and J ends lost 0 bases and 1 base respectively, with 12 bases between them. Here the CDR3 reads CASSQDGAGRQETQYF. The CDR3 coding sequence is TGTGCCAGCAGCCAAGATGGCGCGGGGCGCCAAGAGACCCAGTACTTC.

The table lists this clone with a few counts. The V gene is TRBV19, the J gene TRBJ2-7; no reliable D call. The CDR3 length is 14 residues. Trimming cost V 4 bases and J 5 bases, with 15 bases left between them. CDR1 is LNHDA and CDR2 is SQIVND in the germline V gene (reference sequence). Here the CDR3 reads CASSTRNLQNEQYF. CDR3 coding DNA: TGTGCCAGTAGTACCCGGAACTTACAGAACGAGCAGTACTTC. Full variable domain (remainder filled in from reference TRBV19 and TRBJ2-7): DGGITQSPKYLFRKEGQNVTLSCEQNLNHDAMYWYRQDPGQGLRLIYYSQIVNDFQKGDIAEGYSVSREKKESFPLTVTSAQKNPTAFYLCASSTRNLQNEQYFGPGTRLTVT.

The chain carries TRBV7-2 and TRBJ2-3; no clear D gene. This CDR3 has 14 residues. The germline V gene encodes CDR1 SGHTA and CDR2 FQGNSA. V dropped 2 bases and J dropped 0 bases, with 6 bases sitting between them. This CDR3 is CASSLPGSTDTQYF. The CDR3 nucleotides are TGTGCCAGCAGCTTACCCGGAAGCACAGATACGCAGTATTTT.

In its sample, this clone was seen a few times. The chain is built from TRBV5-4 and TRBJ2-3; TRBD2 might be the D (6 bases). CDR1 SGHNT and CDR2 YYREEE come from the germline V gene (reference sequence). V lost 3 bases and J lost 0, with 11 bases in between. CDR3 size: 15 residues. This CDR3 reads CASSWGGVSTDTQYF. The CDR3 DNA reads TGTGCCAGCAGCTGGGGCGGGGTTAGCACAGATACGCAGTATTTT.

This chain links TRBV5-1 with TRBJ2-7; perhaps TRBD1 as D (5 bases). The CDR3 sequence is 14 residues long. V was trimmed by 1 base and J by 2 bases, leaving 10 bases between them. The germline V gene encodes CDR1 SGHRS and CDR2 YFSETQ. CDR3 coding DNA: TGCGCCAGCAGCTTGACAGGACCTCCCTACGAGCAGTACTTC. It yields the protein CASSLTGPPYEQYF.

A word on this clone: The same CDR3 can be traced to other DNA sequences in this sample. V is TRBV5-6 and J is TRBJ2-6; D gene uncertain. V was shortened by 4 bases and J by 0 bases, with 5 bases between the two germline ends. CDR1 SGHDT and CDR2 YYEEEE come from the germline V gene. This CDR3 region has 14 residues. CDR3 nucleotides: TGTGCCAGCAGCCCTCTCTCTGGGGCCAACGTCCTGACTTTC. Translation: CASSPLSGANVLTF.

This clone came up a few times. The V call is TRBV4-3, the J call TRBJ2-2, with D hard to call. The germline gives CDR1 LGHNA, CDR2 YSLEER. Trimming removed 4 bases from V and 6 bases from J, with 15 bases in between. The CDR3 contains 15 residues. The CDR3 here is CASSPAKSGPGELFF. CDR3 DNA sequence: TGCGCCAGCAGCCCCGCCAAATCCGGCCCCGGGGAGCTGTTTTTT.

This clone was counted only a few times. This sequence joins TRBV7-9 and TRBJ2-4, with D possibly TRBD1 on 7 matching bases. Germline-derived CDR1 and CDR2 are SEHNR and FQNEAQ (reference sequence). The CDR3 loop spans 13 amino acids. Trimming removed 2 bases at V and 12 bases at J, with 14 bases between. CDR3 nucleotides: TGTGCCAGCAGCTTATATCTCCAGGGGGGTCAGTACTTC. Encoded protein: CASSLYLQGGQYF.

Only a few counts were recorded for this clone. V gene TRBV7-8 combines with J gene TRBJ2-3; 8 bases match TRBD1. The J segment lost 2 bases and the V segment lost 5 bases, leaving 9 bases of the junction unmatched. The CDR3 runs 16 residues. Germline CDR1 SGHVS, CDR2 FQNEAQ. The CDR3 DNA reads TGTGCCAGCAGCCCGCGGACAGGGATGAACACAGATACGCAGTATTTT. It specifies CASSPRTGMNTDTQYF.

This clone has more than one count but fewer than ten. The CDR3 DNA is TGCAGCGTTGAAGATCTTGGCAGGGTCGGCACAGATACGCAGTATTTT. Translated, it gives CSVEDLGRVGTDTQYF. This chain uses TRBV29-1 with TRBJ2-3, with D maybe TRBD1 (5 bases). With 0 bases removed from V and 1 base from J, the gap between germline ends came to 14 bases. The CDR3 totals 16 residues. Germline assignment: CDR1 SQVTM and CDR2 ANQGSEA.

The V call is TRBV5-4, the J call TRBJ1-3; D remains unclear. Looked up from germline, CDR1 is SGHNT and CDR2 is YYREEE (reference sequence). Trimming cost V 7 bases and J 1 base, with 12 bases left between them. This CDR3 is 14 amino acids long. CDR3 in DNA: TGTGCCAGCCAACCTAGGGATTCTGGAAACACCATATATTTT. Translating gives CASQPRDSGNTIYF.

The chain carries TRBV19 and TRBJ1-3; TRBD1 matches 7 bases. The ends lost 5 bases at V and 0 bases at J; junction bases unmatched: 10. Per germline, CDR1 LNHDA and CDR2 SQIVND (reference sequence). The CDR3 runs to 17 residues. The chain's CDR3 is CASSLRTGDLSGNTIYF. The CDR3, as DNA: TGTGCCAGTAGTCTCAGGACAGGCGACCTCTCTGGAAACACCATATATTTT.

The chain couples TRBV7-9 to TRBJ2-6, with 7 bases that match TRBD1. The CDR3 extends over 18 amino acids. V lost 0 bases and J lost 2; bases outside the gene matches: 7. CDR1 and CDR2 (germline): SEHNR, FQNEAQ (reference sequence). Here the CDR3 reads CASSLAGRGYTGANVLTF. The CDR3 nucleotides read TGTGCCAGCAGCTTAGCGGGCAGGGGGTATACTGGGGCCAACGTCCTGACTTTC.